Reported below is one T cell receptor beta chain. The V end was cut by 6 bases, the J end by 7 bases, with 15 bases between. This CDR3 is 13 amino acids long. Germline assignment: CDR1 SNHLY and CDR2 FYNNEI. In the authors' workflow: It was from reference gene primer amplification that nucleated cell counts were estimated. Profiling relied on immunoSEQ multiplex PCR, and the TCRdb table lists in-frame clones only, not all of them. D and trimming come from the DNA, and the V and J calls and clone size come from that table. Among around 220,000 clones, 65% to 80% were seen once, and the ten largest hold roughly 4%. This sample was included in a study of blood T cell repertoires in COVID-19. Overall study: Acute and convalescent COVID-19 samples came from the United States, Italy and Spain. T cells, B-cell-depleted T cells, or PBMCs provided the cDNA or gDNA that served as material.

Source material: peripheral blood. This sequence was found in a woman between 40 and 55 years old with active or convalescent COVID-19. The chain joins TRBV2 to TRBJ1-2; no firm D call. The CDR3 loop is CASSQRKVGGYTF. The CDR3 DNA reads TGTGCCAGCAGCCAGAGGAAGGTCGGTGGCTACACCTTC.